This TCR beta chain was sequenced in a study of T cell changes during pregnancy in multiple sclerosis. Assay: immunoSEQ multiplex PCR; the TCRdb copy retains only in-frame clones and omits some. The repertoire has 100,000 or so clones, 90% to 95% of them found once; the top ten carry about 3.5%. The CDR3 loop spans 15 amino acids. The germline V and J ends were trimmed by 0 bases and 3 bases, with 13 bases remaining between them. Germline lookup yields CDR1 SGHKS and CDR2 YYEKEE (reference sequence). This material consisted of peripheral blood, taken after pregnancy. The clonotype comes from a female donor with multiple sclerosis, enrolled in a pregnancy study. The chain has TRBV5-5 and TRBJ2-7, with D perhaps TRBD1 (6 bases). Written as DNA, the CDR3 is TGTGCCAGCAGCTTGGTTGTCGGGACACACTACGAGCAGTACTTC. This codes for CASSLVVGTHYEQYF.